This TCR beta chain is from a study of shared clonotypes between healthy human individuals. Libraries were prepared by immunoSEQ multiplex PCR; TCRdb keeps only in-frame clonotypes and omits some of them. The sample lists over 2 million clones, 85% to 95% occurring once. Germline V gene sequence: CDR1 SGHDN, CDR2 FVKESK. Trimming pared 4 bases from V and 2 bases from J, leaving 12 bases between. CDR3 length equals 14 residues. The chain links TRBV14 to TRBJ2-7; D is unclear. The sequence derives from a man aged 18 to 35 in good health. Sequencing was done on a sample of naive CD4+ T cells sorted from blood. Subset given: CD45RA+ positively selected. CDR3 nucleotides: TGTGCCAGCAGCCGAGAGACGGGTCCCTACGAGCAGTACTTC. This translates into CASSRETGPYEQYF. The full variable domain, its missing parts supplied by reference TRBV14 and TRBJ2-7, is EAGVTQFPSHSVIEKGQTVTLRCDPISGHDNLYWYRRVMGKEIKFLLHFVKESKQDESGMPNNRFLAERTGGTYSTLKVQPAELEDSGVYFCASSRETGPYEQYFGPGTRLTVT.